The T cell receptor (beta chain) described here comes from a study of blood T cell repertoires in COVID-19 (dated by TCRdb to the early 2020s). Study-wide context: Collaborator samples came from the United States, Italy and Spain and covered acute and convalescent phases of COVID-19. The material from the prospective study consisted of cDNA or gDNA derived from T cells, B-cell-depleted T cells, or PBMCs. The dataset comprised deeply sampled blood TCRbeta repertoires from subjects exposed to, actively infected with, or recovered from COVID-19. The repertoires were released in a freely available public database intended as a resource for research on the immune response to SARS-CoV-2. The samples were drawn from two sources: the first 160 participants of the ongoing ImmuneRACE study, and 1,254 subjects contributed by 6 global collaborators. The sample metadata nearly always contained a de-identified subject ID, COVID-19 status, age in years and sex. HLA class I and class II types, where available, came from metadata supplied by the sample provider rather than from assay-based typing. The full study reports these points: How much clinical and demographic metadata was included differed by source and by participant, and the metadata was provided uncurated.

TCRbeta CDR3 regions were amplified from genomic DNA using the immunoSEQ Assay, a bias-controlled multiplex PCR. The source study handled its data this way. Within the assay, amplification of reference gene primers was used to estimate how many nucleated cells each sample contained. Sequence reads were collapsed and filtered to measure the absolute abundance of every unique TCRbeta CDR3 rearrangement. For each sample, productive Simpson clonality was calculated as the square root of Simpson's diversity index over productive rearrangements. The table comes from immuneACCESS by way of TCRdb, which keeps in-frame sequences with V and J called. Part of the clones is missing from these tables; in studies checked, under half for an unresolved V gene and the rest for unknown reasons. V and J calls and clone size come straight from that table; D and trimming were deduced from the DNA. The sample table holds tens of thousands of clones, of which approximately 80% were seen once. The ten largest clonotypes hold roughly 8.8% of the sample.

There are 14 amino acids in the CDR3, from cysteine to phenylalanine inclusive. The entry retains the CDR3 DNA only, 42 bases that are in frame from base 1. Per the germline V gene, SGDLS is the CDR1 and YYNGEE is the CDR2. V drops 4 bases and J drops 3 bases, leaving 12 bases in between. A word on this clone: No cognate antigen has been identified for it. The input lacks base qualities; no much larger clone sits a single base away.

Whole blood was collected in K2EDTA tubes by collaborating institutions according to the institutions' own protocols. Collaborator samples were shipped for TCRbeta analysis as frozen whole blood, isolated PBMCs, or DNA extracted from either sample type. Rearrangement joined TRBV9 to TRBJ2-3; a tentative D match to TRBD1 spans 5 bases. The clonotype comes from a man aged 60 to 69 with acute or convalescent COVID-19. The specimen sequenced was peripheral blood. For the CDR3, the sequence is CASSPDSLTDTQYF. The nucleotide sequence reads TGTGCCAGCAGCCCTGACAGTTTAACAGATACGCAGTATTTT.